This T cell receptor (beta chain) was retrieved from a study of T cell changes during pregnancy in multiple sclerosis. Germline V gene lookup returns CDR1 SGHVS and CDR2 FNYEAQ. V was clipped by 1 base and J by 6 bases; unmatched bases: 8. CDR3 length: 16 amino acids. TCRdb's copy holds only in-frame clones and misses some; the assay was immunoSEQ multiplex PCR. This sample carries about 52,000 clones, more than 90% of them seen once, and the ten largest clones take 0.35% to 0.4%. The clonotype comes from a female donor with multiple sclerosis, enrolled in a pregnancy study. V gene TRBV7-6 combines with J gene TRBJ2-3, with 9 bases fitting TRBD2. The specimen was CD4+ T cells from peripheral blood mononuclear cells, collected before pregnancy. This chain's CDR3 is CASSLEAGGPTDTQYF. CDR3 DNA: TGTGCCAGCAGCTTAGAGGCGGGAGGGCCTACGGATACGCAGTATTTT.